The 31 T cell receptor beta chains below come from one sample, sequenced in a study of blood T cell repertoires in COVID-19 (dated by TCRdb to the early 2020s). The library was prepared using the immunoSEQ multiplex PCR assay. Sourced from immuneACCESS, this table was stored by TCRdb with only in-frame sequences that have V and J called. A share of the clones is absent; for the studies checked, an unresolved V gene accounts for under half, and the remainder has no known explanation. Recorded for this sample are 250,000 or so clones; more than 75% of them occurred a single time. The ten largest account for roughly 6.7% of the sample. Sequencing used PBMCs or T cells enriched from blood (not recorded which). The receptor set was obtained from a woman aged 50 to 60 who had been exposed to COVID-19.

V is TRBV18 and J is TRBJ1-2; 7 nucleotides agree with TRBD1. Germline CDR1 is KGHSH and CDR2 is LQKENI. CDR3 length: 13 residues. V shed 2 bases and J 8 bases; nucleotides not matched to a gene: 5. This CDR3 reads CASSPRGTDGYTF. CDR3 coding DNA: TGTGCCAGCTCACCAAGAGGGACAGACGGCTACACCTTC.

V is TRBV5-1 and J is TRBJ2-2; tentatively, D is TRBD1 (6 bases). The CDR3 covers 15 residues. Germline loops: CDR1 SGHRS, CDR2 YFSETQ. The germline V and J ends were trimmed by 4 bases and 6 bases, with 16 bases remaining between them. The CDR3 region has the DNA TGCGCCAGCAGCCGGCTCCCAGGACAGTCCGGGGAGCTGTTTTTT. The encoded protein is CASSRLPGQSGELFF.

The rearrangement uses TRBV6-6 and TRBJ1-2; the D is unclear. Trimming removed 2 bases at V and 6 bases at J, with 13 bases between. The CDR3 spans 14 residues. The germline V gene has CDR1 MNHNY and CDR2 SVGAGI (reference sequence). This chain's CDR3 is CASSYDPTGDGYTF. As DNA, the CDR3 is TGTGCCAGCAGTTACGACCCCACCGGGGATGGCTACACCTTC.

CDR3 residues: CASSRGQGDNQPQHF. CDR3 DNA: TGTGCCAGCAGCCGCGGACAGGGAGACAATCAGCCCCAGCATTTT. The genes are TRBV3-1 (or the pseudogene TRBV3-2) and TRBJ1-5; 8 bases fit TRBD1. This CDR3 has 15 residues. CDR1 is LGHDT and CDR2 is YNNKEL in the germline V gene (reference sequence). With 4 bases clipped from V and 3 bases from J, the junction kept 5 bases outside the gene matches.

This clone showed up just a few times. This chain joins TRBV7-9 and TRBJ1-1, with D uncertain. Germline CDR1 SEHNR, CDR2 FQNEAQ (reference sequence). The CDR3 is 12 amino acids. V lost 7 bases, J lost 5 bases, and 11 bases lay in between. The CDR3 sequence is CASTWEATEAFF. In DNA, the CDR3 is TGTGCCAGCACCTGGGAGGCGACTGAAGCTTTCTTT.

V gene TRBV7-8 combines with J gene TRBJ2-6; D is uncertain. This CDR3 spans 13 amino acids. Germline-derived CDR1 and CDR2 are SGHVS and FQNEAQ. Deletions cut 6 bases from V and 0 bases from J, with 3 bases between. The CDR3, as DNA: TGTGCCAGCAGTCACTCTGGGGCCAACGTCCTGACTTTC. This translates into CASSHSGANVLTF.

This chain links TRBV5-5 with TRBJ1-5; no definite D call. The CDR3 extends over 13 amino acids. The germline gives CDR1 SGHKS, CDR2 YYEKEE (reference sequence). Trimming cost V 4 bases and J 9 bases, with 14 bases left between them. The CDR3 loop is CASSAAPGGPQHF. CDR3 in DNA: TGTGCCAGCAGCGCTGCCCCGGGAGGGCCCCAGCATTTT.

This clone was detected only once. The genes are TRBV3-1 (or the pseudogene TRBV3-2) and TRBJ2-7; D not resolved. Germline V gives CDR1 LGHDT, CDR2 YNNKEL (reference sequence). The CDR3 covers 14 residues. V lost 10 bases and J lost 0, with 16 bases in between. DNA of the CDR3: TGTGCCACCCTGTCTACGATGAGCTCCTACGAGCAGTACTTC. It specifies CATLSTMSSYEQYF.

The chain is built from TRBV28 and TRBJ2-7; no clear D gene. Trimming removed 6 bases from V and 2 bases from J, with 14 bases in between. This CDR3 is built from 14 residues. Germline loops: CDR1 MDHEN, CDR2 SYDVKM. Written as DNA, the CDR3 is TGTGCCAGCAGATCCCTAGAGACCCCCTACGAGCAGTACTTC. It specifies CASRSLETPYEQYF.

The rearrangement uses TRBV10-3 and TRBJ2-2, with D uncertain. Trimming pared 8 bases from V and 6 bases from J, leaving 7 bases between. Germline V gene lookup returns CDR1 ENHRY and CDR2 SYGVKD. The length of the CDR3 is 11 residues. CDR3 loop: CAIGPAGELFF. The CDR3 DNA follows: TGTGCCATCGGCCCCGCCGGGGAGCTGTTTTTT.

The V call is TRBV12-3 or TRBV12-4, the J call TRBJ1-1; 9 nucleotides agree with TRBD1. V dropped 7 bases and J dropped 4; count of bases not matched to a gene: 4. CDR3 length: 13 residues. The CDR3 DNA sequence: TGTGCCAGCACTAGGACAGGGGCCACTGAAGCTTTCTTT. Amino acid sequence: CASTRTGATEAFF.

This chain joins TRBV11-3 and TRBJ2-1; 7 bases agree with TRBD2. This CDR3 has 15 residues. The germline CDR1 and CDR2 sequences are SGHNT and YENEEA. Germline trimming cut 3 bases from V and 1 base from J; bases unmatched to any gene: 3. CDR3 protein: CASSLRLASYNEQFF. CDR3 nucleotides: TGTGCCAGCAGCTTGAGACTAGCATCCTACAATGAGCAGTTCTTC.

The rearrangement links TRBV18 to TRBJ1-1, with D unclear. CDR1 KGHSH and CDR2 LQKENI come from the germline V gene. The CDR3 runs to 14 residues. V was clipped by 3 bases and J by 3 bases, with 11 bases between them. CDR3 protein: CASSPSFRDTEAFF. The CDR3, as DNA: TGTGCCAGCTCACCGTCCTTTCGGGACACTGAAGCTTTCTTT.

This rearrangement joins TRBV10-3 to TRBJ2-3; 8 bases map to TRBD2. Germline CDR1 reads ENHRY; CDR2 reads SYGVKD. The CDR3 is made up of 14 amino acids. V shed 6 bases and J 6 bases; nucleotides not matched to a gene: 8. This chain's CDR3 is CAIREAGAGDTQYF. CDR3 sequence (DNA): TGTGCCATCAGGGAAGCGGGGGCGGGGGATACGCAGTATTTT.

This clone was found a few times. The CDR3 nucleotides are TGTGCCAGTAGTATTACGACACTCGGAGGAGGCGGCAATCAGCCCCAGCATTTT. Encoded protein: CASSITTLGGGGNQPQHF. The chain uses TRBV19 and TRBJ1-5, with no clear D. CDR1 is LNHDA, CDR2 SQIVND, per germline (reference sequence). The V gene lost 3 bases and the J gene lost 2 bases, with 20 bases spanning the gap. The CDR3 is 18 amino acids.

This chain uses TRBV7-2 with TRBJ2-3; 9 bases fit TRBD1. Germline V lookup: CDR1 SGHTA, CDR2 FQGNSA. The CDR3 totals 15 residues. J lost 3 bases, V lost 5 bases, and 6 bases had no gene match. The CDR3 region has the DNA TGTGCCAGCAGCACAGGGGACAGGGATACAGATACGCAGTATTTT. Amino acid sequence: CASSTGDRDTDTQYF.

In the case of this clone: The junction shows a germline mismatch at one end, possibly a read error. The rearrangement joins TRBV19 to TRBJ2-3, with TRBD1 identical over 7 bases. The CDR3 consists of 12 residues. Germline CDR1 and CDR2: LNHDA and SQIVND (reference sequence). The CDR3 loop is CASGSAGTANNF. DNA of the CDR3: TGTGCCAGCGGATCTGCCGGGACAGCCAATAATTTT.

The chain is built from TRBV12-3 or TRBV12-4 and TRBJ1-2; D remains unclear. The germline V and J ends were trimmed by 3 bases and 3 bases, with 8 bases remaining between them. The CDR3 runs to 13 residues. CDR3 coding DNA: TGTGCCAGCAGTTTCGAACGGGACTATGGCTACACCTTC. Translation: CASSFERDYGYTF.

This clone was recorded once. The chain recombines TRBV2 with TRBJ1-1, with D uncertain. V lost 3 bases to trimming and J lost 0 bases, with 5 bases between them. Germline CDR1 and CDR2: SNHLY and FYNNEI. The CDR3 consists of 13 residues. The CDR3 region is CASSDIVNTEAFF. The DNA of the CDR3 is TGTGCCAGCAGTGATATCGTGAACACTGAAGCTTTCTTT.

The V call is TRBV19, the J call TRBJ1-3, with D perhaps TRBD1 (5 bases). The CDR3 contains 16 residues. Germline values: CDR1 LNHDA, CDR2 SQIVND (reference sequence). V was clipped by 6 bases and J by 2 bases, with 17 bases between them. CDR3 coding DNA: TGTGCCAGTAGAGATGCTGGGGCAAGTCCTGGAAACACCATATATTTT. Translated: CASRDAGASPGNTIYF. The entire variable domain, with the rest obtained from reference TRBV19 and TRBJ1-3, is as follows: DGGITQSPKYLFRKEGQNVTLSCEQNLNHDAMYWYRQDPGQGLRLIYYSQIVNDFQKGDIAEGYSVSREKKESFPLTVTSAQKNPTAFYLCASRDAGASPGNTIYFGEGSWLTVV.

This clone has just one count. V usage is TRBV5-6 and J usage is TRBJ2-6; TRBD2 matches at 7 bases. With 3 bases clipped from V and 3 bases from J, the junction kept 12 bases outside the gene matches. The length of the CDR3 is 18 residues. CDR1 SGHDT and CDR2 YYEEEE come from the germline V gene. The CDR3 protein is CASSSPGLPSGGANVLTF. CDR3 nucleotides: TGTGCCAGCAGCTCGCCGGGACTACCCTCGGGTGGGGCCAACGTCCTGACTTTC.

The CDR3 loop reads CASSFGQAGANVLTF. The CDR3 DNA reads as TGTGCCAGCAGCTTTGGACAGGCTGGGGCCAACGTCCTGACTTTC. This chain uses TRBV7-2 with TRBJ2-6; 7 bases line up with TRBD1. CDR1 SGHTA and CDR2 FQGNSA come from the germline V gene. Trimming removed 3 bases from V and 2 bases from J; junction bases left unmatched: 1. The CDR3 consists of 15 residues. Looking up the rest from reference TRBV7-2 and TRBJ2-6 gives the full variable domain: GAGVSQSPSNKVTEKGKDVELRCDPISGHTALYWYRQSLGQGLEFLIYFQGNSAPDKSGLPSDRFSAERTGGSVSTLTIQRTQQEDSAVYLCASSFGQAGANVLTFGAGSRLTVL.

The count of this clone is one. This rearrangement joins TRBV5-4 to TRBJ1-2; 10 nucleotides agree with TRBD1. CDR1 is SGHNT, CDR2 YYREEE, per germline (reference sequence). This CDR3 has 13 amino acids. Trimming cost V 4 bases and J 4 bases; bases outside gene matches: 1. For the CDR3, the DNA is TGTGCCAGCAGCGGGACAGGGGCCTATGGCTACACCTTC. This translates into CASSGTGAYGYTF.

In its sample, this clone was seen a few times. The V and J genes are TRBV6-1 and TRBJ1-2; D possibly corresponds to TRBD1 (6 bases). Germline V gene data show CDR1 as MNHNS and CDR2 as SASEGT. V was trimmed by 1 base and J by 4 bases, leaving 13 bases between them. This CDR3 region has 15 residues. The CDR3 DNA follows: TGTGCCAGCAGTGAAGGTCCCCAGGGGCCCTATGGCTACACCTTC. It translates to CASSEGPQGPYGYTF.

The V gene is TRBV10-3, the J gene TRBJ2-3; 11 bases line up with TRBD2. V shed 5 bases, J shed 4 bases, and the junction held 5 bases outside the gene matches. The CDR3 has 15 amino acids. CDR1 and CDR2 (germline): ENHRY, SYGVKD. DNA for the CDR3: TGTGCCATCAGTCTTAGCGGGGGGGTCCCAGATACGCAGTATTTT. Its translation: CAISLSGGVPDTQYF.

The V and J genes are TRBV24-1 and TRBJ2-3; no definite D call. The V end was cut by 11 bases, the J end by 6 bases, with 11 bases between. CDR1 and CDR2 from the germline V gene are KGHDR and SFDVKD. The CDR3 spans 11 residues. The CDR3 is CAIGGSDTQYF. CDR3 nucleotides: TGTGCCATAGGCGGATCGGATACGCAGTATTTT.

In its sample, this clone was seen a few times. J is TRBJ2-6 and V is TRBV5-1, with 8 bases identical to TRBD1. Trimming removed 5 bases from V and 0 bases from J; junction bases left unmatched: 4. Germline loops: CDR1 SGHRS, CDR2 YFSETQ. This CDR3 has 16 residues. For the CDR3, the DNA is TGCGCCAGCAGGGCAGGGGGCGGCTCTGGGGCCAACGTCCTGACTTTC. Translated, it gives CASRAGGGSGANVLTF.

The genes are TRBV10-3 and TRBJ1-1; 10 nucleotides line up with TRBD1. The CDR3 is 15 amino acids. The V gene end was trimmed by 4 bases and the J gene end by 2 bases; junction bases not matched to a gene: 4. Germline assignment: CDR1 ENHRY and CDR2 SYGVKD. The CDR3 DNA follows: TGTGCCATCAGTGGGGGGGACAGGGGAAACACTGAAGCTTTCTTT. It is translated as CAISGGDRGNTEAFF.

The gene calls are TRBV7-3 and TRBJ2-1; perhaps TRBD2 as D (6 bases). V lost 5 bases, J lost 5 bases, and 10 bases lay in between. Germline CDR1 reads SGHTA; CDR2 reads FQGTGA. The CDR3 consists of 13 residues. The CDR3 protein is CASSAGLDNEQFF. For the CDR3, the DNA is TGTGCCAGCAGCGCGGGACTCGACAATGAGCAGTTCTTC. The full variable domain, in which reference TRBV7-3 and TRBJ2-1 provide the parts outside the CDR3, is GAGVSQTPSNKVTEKGKYVELRCDPISGHTALYWYRQSLGQGPEFLIYFQGTGAADDSGLPNDRFFAVRPEGSVSTLKIQRTERGDSAVYLCASSAGLDNEQFFGPGTRLTVL.

The chain couples TRBV27 to TRBJ2-5; tentatively, D is TRBD2 (7 bases). Germline V gene data show CDR1 as MNHEY and CDR2 as SMNVEV (reference sequence). There are 14 residues in the CDR3. V was cut by 4 bases and J by 4 bases, with 13 bases left in between. CDR3 loop: CASSSQGRGETQYF. Written as DNA, the CDR3 is TGTGCCAGCAGTTCGCAGGGGAGGGGAGAGACCCAGTACTTC.

The gene calls are TRBV12-3 or TRBV12-4 and TRBJ1-1, with no clear D. V gave up 1 base and J gave up 4 bases, with 7 bases separating them. CDR3 size: 13 residues. CDR3 sequence (DNA): TGTGCCAGCAGTTTAGGCGGGTCCACTGAAGCTTTCTTT. Translated, it gives CASSLGGSTEAFF.